A single sample is the source of the 19 T cell receptor beta chains below, sequenced in a study of blood T cell repertoires in COVID-19 (dated by TCRdb to 2018 to 2021). Preparation of the library involved the immunoSEQ multiplex PCR assay. The source is immuneACCESS, and TCRdb retained only in-frame sequences with V and J called. Part of the clones is not carried over; for the studies checked, unresolved V genes explain less than half of this, and the remainder is unexplained. This sample comprises hundreds of thousands of clones, around 84% of them detected only once. The ten biggest clones cover 4.4% of the sample. The specimen was peripheral blood. The receptors here all came from a man aged 45-60 years with acute or convalescent COVID-19.

This chain links TRBV25-1 with TRBJ2-5; 7 nucleotides match TRBD2. Losses at the gene ends were 3 bases for V and 5 bases for J; bases not matched to a gene: 9. Germline CDR1 reads MGHDK; CDR2 reads SYGVNS. The CDR3 spans 15 residues. The CDR3 spells CASSDGREAGETQYF. CDR3 bases: TGTGCCAGCAGTGATGGGAGGGAGGCTGGGGAGACCCAGTACTTC. The full variable domain, completed using reference TRBV25-1 and TRBJ2-5, is EADIYQTPRYLVIGTGKKITLECSQTMGHDKMYWYQQDPGMELHLIHYSYGVNSTEKGDLSSESTVSRIRTEHFPLTLESARPSHTSQYLCASSDGREAGETQYFGPGTRLLVL.

This sequence joins TRBV27 and TRBJ2-1, with a possible D match to TRBD1 (6 bases). Germline CDR1 and CDR2: MNHEY and SMNVEV (reference sequence). V lost 5 bases and J 5 bases, leaving 22 bases between the germline ends. The CDR3 runs to 17 residues. The CDR3 is CASSPTHRVKGDNEQFF. The CDR3 DNA sequence: TGTGCCAGCAGTCCTACTCACCGGGTCAAGGGGGACAATGAGCAGTTCTTC.

This clone was detected once. Within the sample, other DNA sequences also encode this same CDR3. V and J are TRBV20-1 and TRBJ1-2, with D unclear. This CDR3 has 11 residues. Germline V CDR1 and CDR2: DFQATT, SNEGSKA (reference sequence). V was clipped by 3 bases and J by 4 bases, with 6 bases between them. The CDR3 nucleotides read TGCAGTGCTAGTACAGCCTATGGCTACACCTTC. It translates to CSASTAYGYTF.

The chain employs TRBV27 and TRBJ1-4, with D maybe TRBD1 (5 bases). The CDR3 has 14 residues. CDR1 is MNHEY and CDR2 is SMNVEV in the germline V gene (reference sequence). The ends were cut back, 6 bases at V and 3 bases at J, with 11 bases in the middle. The CDR3 DNA follows: TGTGCCAGCAGCCTAGACAGAGCTAATGAAAAACTGTTTTTT. Amino acids: CASSLDRANEKLFF.

The rearrangement uses TRBV30 and TRBJ1-3; 10 bases match TRBD1. The CDR3 extends over 16 amino acids. V lost 1 base and J lost 6; bases outside the gene matches: 9. Germline V gene lookup returns CDR1 GTSNPN and CDR2 SVGIG (reference sequence). Here the CDR3 reads CAWSGKTGTGVNTIYF. DNA of the CDR3: TGTGCCTGGAGTGGAAAAACCGGGACAGGGGTAAACACCATATATTTT.

The rearrangement joins TRBV7-2 to TRBJ1-3, with D tentatively TRBD1 (6 bases). This CDR3 comprises 16 residues. Trimming took 8 bases from V and 0 from J, leaving 17 bases between them. Germline V gives CDR1 SGHTA, CDR2 FQGNSA. This CDR3 is CASVGGAAISGNTIYF. CDR3 nucleotides: TGTGCCAGCGTCGGGGGGGCAGCCATCTCTGGAAACACCATATATTTT.

The chain joins TRBV9 to TRBJ2-3; no reliable D call. Trimming shortened V by 4 bases and J by 0 bases, and 9 bases separated the two germline ends. This CDR3 has 14 amino acids. Germline-derived CDR1 and CDR2 are SGDLS and YYNGEE. In DNA, the CDR3 is TGTGCCAGCAGCCAAGCATGGAGCACAGATACGCAGTATTTT. It is translated as CASSQAWSTDTQYF.

The chain links TRBV6-5 to TRBJ1-4; TRBD1 matches 8 bases. Germline lookup yields CDR1 MNHEY and CDR2 SVGAGI. J gave up 8 bases and V 7 bases, and 9 bases lay outside the gene matches. The length of the CDR3 is 14 residues. The CDR3 DNA sequence: TGTGCCAGCATCCTAGACAGGGGAAGGGAAAAACTGTTTTTT. Its translation: CASILDRGREKLFF.

The CDR3 protein is CASSQRDRLVYEQYF. DNA of the CDR3: TGTGCCAGCAGCCAGAGGGACAGGTTGGTCTACGAGCAGTACTTC. This chain links TRBV3-1 (or the pseudogene TRBV3-2) with TRBJ2-7, with 8 nucleotides matching TRBD1. After removal of 3 bases from V and 3 bases from J, the junction contained 7 bases not matched to a gene. The CDR3 totals 15 residues. Germline-derived CDR1 and CDR2 are LGHDT and YNNKEL (reference sequence).

V is TRBV9 and J is TRBJ2-3; 12 bases map to TRBD1. CDR1 is SGDLS and CDR2 is YYNGEE in the germline V gene. The CDR3 covers 20 residues. With V trimmed by 3 bases and J by 0 bases, 14 bases remained unmatched. The CDR3 loop reads CASSAPGTGGEGESTDTQYF. As DNA, the CDR3 is TGTGCCAGCAGCGCTCCCGGGACAGGGGGCGAGGGGGAGAGCACAGATACGCAGTATTTT.

V gene TRBV19 combines with J gene TRBJ1-1, with TRBD1 matching 8 bases. CDR3 length: 19 amino acids. Germline trimming cut 6 bases from V and 7 bases from J; bases unmatched to any gene: 25. From germline, CDR1 is LNHDA and CDR2 SQIVND (reference sequence). The chain's CDR3 is CASSPETGAARKRKDEAFF. CDR3 sequence (DNA): TGTGCCAGTAGCCCAGAGACAGGGGCCGCAAGGAAACGCAAGGATGAAGCTTTCTTT.

The J gene is TRBJ1-1, the V gene TRBV30; D remains unclear. Trimming left V 2 bases short and J 6 bases short, with 16 bases between. The CDR3 totals 14 residues. The germline CDR1 and CDR2 sequences are GTSNPN and SVGIG (reference sequence). The CDR3 DNA sequence: TGTGCCTGGAGTCCTCGCCGCGGCATCTCTGAAGCTTTCTTT. Protein sequence: CAWSPRRGISEAFF.

CDR3 amino acids: CASSAAGLGYNEQFF. The DNA of the CDR3 is TGTGCCAGCAGTGCAGCAGGGCTGGGGTACAATGAGCAGTTCTTC. The chain is built from TRBV25-1 and TRBJ2-1, with D tentatively TRBD1 (5 bases). Trimming pared 4 bases from V and 4 bases from J, leaving 14 bases between. CDR1 and CDR2 from the germline V gene are MGHDK and SYGVNS. The CDR3 contains 15 residues. Full variable domain (rest looked up from reference TRBV25-1 and TRBJ2-1): EADIYQTPRYLVIGTGKKITLECSQTMGHDKMYWYQQDPGMELHLIHYSYGVNSTEKGDLSSESTVSRIRTEHFPLTLESARPSHTSQYLCASSAAGLGYNEQFFGPGTRLTVL.

In its sample, this clone was seen a few times. The chain links TRBV5-1 to TRBJ1-4; tentative D call: TRBD1 (6 bases). This CDR3 has 14 amino acids. From germline, CDR1 is SGHRS and CDR2 YFSETQ. The ends were cut back, 2 bases at V and 6 bases at J, with 11 bases in the middle. CDR3 sequence (DNA): TGCGCCAGCAGCTTAGGGGGGGCGGATGAAAAACTGTTTTTT. Protein: CASSLGGADEKLFF.

This chain joins TRBV30 and TRBJ1-1, with 9 bases matching TRBD1. The germline V gene has CDR1 GTSNPN and CDR2 SVGIG (reference sequence). Unmatched junction bases numbered 9, after V lost 6 bases and J lost 4 bases. The CDR3 totals 14 residues. This chain's CDR3 is CACFPGQGVTEAFF. CDR3 coding DNA: TGTGCCTGTTTCCCGGGACAGGGCGTCACTGAAGCTTTCTTT. The variable domain in full, completed from reference TRBV30 and TRBJ1-1, reads SQTIHQWPATLVQPVGSPLSLECTVEGTSNPNLYWYRQAAGRGLQLLFYSVGIGQISSEVPQNLSASRPQDRQFILSSKKLLLSDSGFYLCACFPGQGVTEAFFGQGTRLTVV.

The V and J genes are TRBV6-1 and TRBJ1-5, with no clear D. In germline, CDR1 is MNHNS, CDR2 SASEGT. The CDR3 consists of 14 residues. V shed 2 bases and J shed 3 bases, with 8 bases lying between them. CDR3 in amino acids: CASSERGTNQPQHF. CDR3 sequence (DNA): TGTGCCAGCAGTGAACGGGGAACCAATCAGCCCCAGCATTTT.

The chain is built from TRBV6-5 and TRBJ1-5; 8 bases map to TRBD1. Germline V lookup: CDR1 MNHEY, CDR2 SVGAGI. V shed 6 bases and J 7 bases; nucleotides not matched to a gene: 5. This CDR3 contains 13 residues. The CDR3 DNA reads as TGTGCCAGCAGAGGGACAGGCGGGCAGCCCCAGCATTTT. As protein: CASRGTGGQPQHF.

The chain is built from TRBV19 and TRBJ1-1, with 7 bases that match TRBD1. The junction had 12 bases not matched to a gene; V was cut back by 6 bases and J by 8 bases. From germline, CDR1 is LNHDA and CDR2 SQIVND (reference sequence). The CDR3 has 14 amino acids. CDR3: CASSRHRGLDEAFF. The CDR3 DNA sequence: TGTGCCAGTAGCCGTCACAGGGGCCTGGACGAAGCTTTCTTT. Looking up the rest from reference TRBV19 and TRBJ1-1 gives the full variable domain: DGGITQSPKYLFRKEGQNVTLSCEQNLNHDAMYWYRQDPGQGLRLIYYSQIVNDFQKGDIAEGYSVSREKKESFPLTVTSAQKNPTAFYLCASSRHRGLDEAFFGQGTRLTVV.

V usage is TRBV6-5 and J usage is TRBJ1-5; perhaps TRBD1 as D (5 bases). The germline CDR1 and CDR2 sequences are MNHEY and SVGAGI. This CDR3 is 15 amino acids long. Trimming cost V 7 bases and J 2 bases, with 15 bases left between them. This CDR3 is CASISGSDGNQPQHF. The CDR3 nucleotides read TGTGCCAGCATTTCAGGGTCGGATGGCAATCAGCCCCAGCATTTT.